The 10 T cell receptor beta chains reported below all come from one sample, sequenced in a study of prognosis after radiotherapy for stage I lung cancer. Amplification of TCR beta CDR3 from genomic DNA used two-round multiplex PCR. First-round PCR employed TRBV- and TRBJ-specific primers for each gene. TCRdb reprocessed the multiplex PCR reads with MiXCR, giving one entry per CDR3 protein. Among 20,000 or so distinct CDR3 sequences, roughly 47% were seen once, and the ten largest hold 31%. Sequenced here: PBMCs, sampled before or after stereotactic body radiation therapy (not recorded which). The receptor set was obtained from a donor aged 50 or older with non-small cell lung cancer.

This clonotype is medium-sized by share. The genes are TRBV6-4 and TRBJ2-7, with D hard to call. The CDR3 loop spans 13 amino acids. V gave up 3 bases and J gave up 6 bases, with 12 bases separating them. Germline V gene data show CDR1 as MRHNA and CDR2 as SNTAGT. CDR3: CASSEVRQLEQYF. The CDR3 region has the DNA TGTGCCAGCAGTGAAGTGCGGCAGCTCGAGCAGTACTTC.

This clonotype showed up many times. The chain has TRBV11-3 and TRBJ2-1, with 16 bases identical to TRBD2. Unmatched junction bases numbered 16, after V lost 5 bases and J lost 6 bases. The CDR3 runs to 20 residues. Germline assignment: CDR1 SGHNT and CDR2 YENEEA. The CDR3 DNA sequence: TGTGCCAGCAGCGCGCCCGGGACTAGCGGGAGGGCCGGACATGTCAATGAGCAGTTCTTC. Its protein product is CASSAPGTSGRAGHVNEQFF.

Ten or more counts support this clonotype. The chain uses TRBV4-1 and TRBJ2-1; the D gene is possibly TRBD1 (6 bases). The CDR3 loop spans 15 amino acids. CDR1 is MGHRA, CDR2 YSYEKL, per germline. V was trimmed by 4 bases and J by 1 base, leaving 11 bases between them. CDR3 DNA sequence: TGCGCCAGCAGCCTACAGGGTAGGTCCTACAATGAGCAGTTCTTC. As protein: CASSLQGRSYNEQFF.

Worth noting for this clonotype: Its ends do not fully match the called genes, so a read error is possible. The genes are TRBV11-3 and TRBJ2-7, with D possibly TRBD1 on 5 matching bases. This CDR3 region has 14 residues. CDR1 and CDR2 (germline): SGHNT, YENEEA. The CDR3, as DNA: TGTACCAGCAGCTTAGAGGACATCTCCTACGATCAGTACTTC. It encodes CTSSLEDISYDQYF. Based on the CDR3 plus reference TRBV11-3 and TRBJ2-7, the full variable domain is EAGVVQSPRYKIIEKKQPVAFWCNPISGHNTLYWYLQNLGQGPELLIRYENEEAVDDSQLPKDRFSAERLKGVDSTLKIQPAELGDSAVYLCTSSLEDISYDQYFGPGTRLTVT.

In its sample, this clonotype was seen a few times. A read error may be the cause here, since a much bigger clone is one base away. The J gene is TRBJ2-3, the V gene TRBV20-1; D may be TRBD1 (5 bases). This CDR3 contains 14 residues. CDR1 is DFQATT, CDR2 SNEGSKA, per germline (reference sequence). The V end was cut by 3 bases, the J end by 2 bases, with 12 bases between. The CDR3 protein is CSASERQNTDTQYF. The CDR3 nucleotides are TGCAGTGCTAGTGAAAGACAGAACACAGATACGCAGTATTTT.

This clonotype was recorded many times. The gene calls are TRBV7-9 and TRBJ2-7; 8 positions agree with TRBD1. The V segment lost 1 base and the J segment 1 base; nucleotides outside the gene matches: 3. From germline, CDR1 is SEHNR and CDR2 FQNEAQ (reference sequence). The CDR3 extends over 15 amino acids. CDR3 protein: CASSLGDRGSYEQYF. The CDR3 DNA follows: TGTGCCAGCAGCTTAGGTGACAGGGGATCCTACGAGCAGTACTTC.

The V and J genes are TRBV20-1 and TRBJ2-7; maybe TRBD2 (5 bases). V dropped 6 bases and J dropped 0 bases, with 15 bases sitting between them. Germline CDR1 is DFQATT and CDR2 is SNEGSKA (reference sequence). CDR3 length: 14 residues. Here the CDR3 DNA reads TGCAGTGCCCCGATGGACTCTTTCTCCTACGAGCAGTACTTC. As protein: CSAPMDSFSYEQYF.

The CDR3 reads CASSAPEGYTF. The CDR3 DNA is TGTGCCAGCAGCGCTCCTGAGGGCTACACCTTC. This chain uses TRBV9 with TRBJ1-2; D gene uncertain. From germline, CDR1 is SGDLS and CDR2 YYNGEE. The germline V and J ends were trimmed by 3 bases and 8 bases, with 8 bases remaining between them. This CDR3 spans 11 amino acids.

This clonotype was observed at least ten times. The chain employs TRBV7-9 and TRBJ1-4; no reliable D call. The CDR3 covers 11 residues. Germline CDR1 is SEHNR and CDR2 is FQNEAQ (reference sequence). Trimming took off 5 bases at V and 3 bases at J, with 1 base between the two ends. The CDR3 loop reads CASSPNEKLFF. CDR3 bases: TGTGCCAGCAGCCCTAATGAAAAACTGTTTTTT.

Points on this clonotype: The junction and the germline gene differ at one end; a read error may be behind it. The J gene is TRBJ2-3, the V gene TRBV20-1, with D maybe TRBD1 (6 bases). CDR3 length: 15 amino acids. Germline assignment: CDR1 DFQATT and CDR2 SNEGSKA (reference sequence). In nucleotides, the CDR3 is TGCAGTGCTAGAGGTAATGGCGGGCAGGGGAATACGCAGTATTTC. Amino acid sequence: CSARGNGGQGNTQYF.